Below are 10 T cell receptor beta chains sequenced from a single sample in a study of blood T cell repertoires in COVID-19. Clones were sequenced by immunoSEQ multiplex PCR, and TCRdb holds only the in-frame ones, with some missing. This sample has fewer than 70,000 clones, with about 90% found just once. The sample was peripheral blood. The origin of the receptors is a man in his forties or fifties with COVID-19, enrolled during active disease.

The chain joins TRBV7-9 to TRBJ1-3; the D gene is possibly TRBD1 (5 bases). This CDR3 is built from 15 residues. The V and J ends lost 5 bases and 0 bases respectively, with 11 bases between them. Germline lookup yields CDR1 SEHNR and CDR2 FQNEAQ (reference sequence). The CDR3 sequence: CASSPAGLSGNTIYF. The CDR3 DNA reads as TGTGCCAGCAGCCCAGCAGGGCTCTCTGGAAACACCATATATTTT.

The rearrangement links TRBV2 to TRBJ2-3; D not certain. Germline values: CDR1 SNHLY, CDR2 FYNNEI. The CDR3 is made up of 13 amino acids. V was shortened by 2 bases and J by 6 bases, with 9 bases between the two germline ends. The CDR3 protein is CASSESGLDTQYF. Here the CDR3 DNA reads TGTGCCAGCAGTGAATCAGGTCTGGATACGCAGTATTTT.

The rearrangement joins TRBV4-1 to TRBJ1-2; D is unclear. Trimming left V 4 bases short and J 4 bases short, with 13 bases between. The germline V gene has CDR1 MGHRA and CDR2 YSYEKL. The CDR3 covers 14 residues. The CDR3 DNA reads as TGCGCCAGCAGCCCTACGGCCCCGGGCTATGGCTACACCTTC. Its translation is CASSPTAPGYGYTF.

This clone was counted a single time. V is TRBV4-2 and J is TRBJ1-5; 7 bases align to TRBD1. Germline V gene data show CDR1 as LGHNA and CDR2 as YNFKEQ. This CDR3 comprises 15 residues. Trimming at V came to 1 base and at J to 3 bases, leaving 3 bases not matched to a gene. This CDR3 is CASSQAGGNNQPQHF. The CDR3 DNA reads as TGTGCCAGCAGCCAAGCAGGGGGGAACAATCAGCCCCAGCATTTT.

The chain couples TRBV27 to TRBJ2-7, with 9 bases lining up with TRBD1. The CDR3 is 14 amino acids. The trim removed 6 bases at V and 3 bases at J, leaving 6 bases unmatched. Germline V gene sequence: CDR1 MNHEY, CDR2 SMNVEV (reference sequence). CDR3 nucleotide sequence: TGTGCCAGCAGGGGGACAGGGATCCTCTACGAGCAGTACTTC. This gives the protein CASRGTGILYEQYF.

The chain couples TRBV27 to TRBJ2-3; 9 nucleotides agree with TRBD1. Unmatched junction bases numbered 7, after V lost 5 bases and J lost 4 bases. Germline assignment: CDR1 MNHEY and CDR2 SMNVEV (reference sequence). The CDR3 has 15 amino acids. In DNA, the CDR3 is TGTGCCAGCAGTGAAGGGGACAGGGTTGCAGATACGCAGTATTTT. It yields the protein CASSEGDRVADTQYF.

This sequence joins TRBV11-2 and TRBJ1-1, with D tentatively TRBD1 (6 bases). V shed 5 bases and J shed 5 bases, with 12 bases lying between them. The CDR3 sequence is 13 residues long. CDR1 and CDR2 from the germline V gene are SGHAT and FQNNGV. This CDR3 is CASSRQVLTEAFF. CDR3 bases: TGTGCCAGCAGCCGACAGGTCCTGACTGAAGCTTTCTTT.

This clone appeared once. The chain has TRBV24-1 and TRBJ1-5; D is undetermined. With 7 bases removed from V and 0 bases from J, the gap between germline ends came to 6 bases. Germline V lookup: CDR1 KGHDR, CDR2 SFDVKD. This CDR3 is 13 amino acids long. The CDR3, as DNA: TGTGCCACCAGAGGAGATAGCAATCAGCCCCAGCATTTT. Amino acid sequence: CATRGDSNQPQHF.

This chain joins TRBV2 and TRBJ2-5, with 7 bases fitting TRBD1. V shed 7 bases and J 1 base; nucleotides not matched to a gene: 3. Germline CDR1 is SNHLY and CDR2 is FYNNEI. The CDR3 is 13 residues long. CDR3 sequence reads: CASKGQFQETQYF. The CDR3 DNA reads TGTGCCAGCAAGGGACAGTTCCAAGAGACCCAGTACTTC. Complete variable domain (other parts from reference TRBV2 and TRBJ2-5): EPEVTQTPSHQVTQMGQEVILRCVPISNHLYFYWYRQILGQKVEFLVSFYNNEISEKSEIFDDQFSVERPDGSNFTLKIRSTKLEDSAMYFCASKGQFQETQYFGPGTRLLVL.

The chain recombines TRBV6-5 with TRBJ2-2; TRBD2 aligns across 10 bases. This CDR3 comprises 15 residues. J gave up 4 bases and V 5 bases, and 4 bases lay outside the gene matches. Germline CDR1 and CDR2: MNHEY and SVGAGI. The CDR3 spells CASSRTSGATGELFF. The CDR3 bases are TGTGCCAGCAGTCGAACTAGCGGGGCCACCGGGGAGCTGTTTTTT.